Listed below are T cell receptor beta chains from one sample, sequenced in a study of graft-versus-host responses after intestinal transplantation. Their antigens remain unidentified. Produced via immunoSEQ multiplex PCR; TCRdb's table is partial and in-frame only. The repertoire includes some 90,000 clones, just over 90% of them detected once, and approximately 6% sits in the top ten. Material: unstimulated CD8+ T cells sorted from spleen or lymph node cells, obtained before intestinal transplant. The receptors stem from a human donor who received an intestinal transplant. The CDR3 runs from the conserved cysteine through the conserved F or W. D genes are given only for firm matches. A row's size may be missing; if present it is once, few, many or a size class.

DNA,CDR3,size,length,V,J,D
TGTGCCAGCAGTTACTCGTTTAGCGGGAATACTGAGCAGTTCTTC,CASSYSFSGNTEQFF,-,15,TRBV6-5,TRBJ2-1,TRBD2
TGTGCCAGCAGCGTAGTTTCAGGGGGTGAGCAGTACTTC,CASSVVSGGEQYF,-,13,TRBV9,TRBJ2-7,TRBD1
TGTGCCAGCAGCTTAGAGGGTAGCAGTTGGCCCCAGCATTTT,CASSLEGSSWPQHF,-,14,TRBV7-2,TRBJ1-5,-
TGTGCCAGCAGCTTAGCTCGGGACAGAGGGGGCTACACCTTC,CASSLARDRGGYTF,-,14,TRBV7-2,TRBJ1-2,TRBD1
TGTGCCAGCAGCTTGAACAGTAATGAGCAGTTCTTC,CASSLNSNEQFF,once,12,TRBV11-1,TRBJ2-1,-
TGTGCCAGCAGCTTGGCCGGGTGGGGTACCGCGCAGTATTTT,CASSLAGWGTAQYF,-,14,TRBV5-4,TRBJ2-3,-
TGTGCCTGGAGGGCTCCCTCATCCTACGAGCAGTACTTC,CAWRAPSSYEQYF,-,13,TRBV30,TRBJ2-7,-
TGTGCCAGCAGTTACCTGACGGAGGACACTGAAGCTTTCTTT,CASSYLTEDTEAFF,-,14,TRBV6-5,TRBJ1-1,-
TGTGCCAGCAGATCCGGGCCTTTCTATGGCTACACCTTC,CASRSGPFYGYTF,-,13,TRBV6-6,TRBJ1-2,-
TGTGCCAGCAGCTTAGGGACTAGCGGGAGAACAGATACGCAGTATTTT,CASSLGTSGRTDTQYF,-,16,TRBV11-2,TRBJ2-3,TRBD2
TGTGCCAGCTCACCCTCGGGGTCTAGCACAGATACGCAGTATTTT,CASSPSGSSTDTQYF,-,15,TRBV18,TRBJ2-3,-
TGTGCCAGCAGCAAAGGATCGTACGGCAATCAGCCCCAGCATTTT,CASSKGSYGNQPQHF,-,15,TRBV21-1,TRBJ1-5,-
TGCGCCAGCAGCCAAGCGGGGCCCCCGTTAGAGACCCAGTACTTC,CASSQAGPPLETQYF,-,15,TRBV4-1,TRBJ2-5,-
TGTGCCACCAGCAGGTCCCGGGGGGTCTCAGATACGCAGTATTTT,CATSRSRGVSDTQYF,-,15,TRBV15,TRBJ2-3,TRBD2
TGTGCCAGCAGTTTTACGGGATATAGCAATCAGCCCCAGCATTTT,CASSFTGYSNQPQHF,-,15,TRBV27,TRBJ1-5,-
TGTGCCAGCAGAGTACAGGGGCCTGAAGCTTTCTTT,CASRVQGPEAFF,-,12,TRBV6-1,TRBJ1-1,TRBD1
TGTGCCAGCAGTGATATAAACAGGGCGTACGAGCAGTACTTC,CASSDINRAYEQYF,few,14,TRBV6-1,TRBJ2-7,-
TGTGCCAGCAAGGGCCTTAGCAATCAGCCCCAGCATTTT,CASKGLSNQPQHF,-,13,TRBV2,TRBJ1-5,-
TGTGCCAGCCCGGTAGTGGGGGCCGACACAGATACGCAGTATTTT,CASPVVGADTDTQYF,-,15,TRBV7-9,TRBJ2-3,-
TGTGCCAGCAGCTTAGCCCCCTGGCTAGCGGCTAGCACAGATACGCAGTATTTT,CASSLAPWLAASTDTQYF,-,18,TRBV7-6,TRBJ2-3,TRBD2
TGCGCCAGCAGCGATGACCGGCGGGATGGAGAGACCCAGTACTTC,CASSDDRRDGETQYF,-,15,TRBV5-1,TRBJ2-5,-
TGTGCCAGCAGCCCACGGTCGGGACTAAAGTACAATGAGCAGTTCTTC,CASSPRSGLKYNEQFF,-,16,TRBV14,TRBJ2-1,TRBD2
TGTGCCACCAGCAGCGATCCCGGGACCCCGTACACCGGGGAGCTGTTTTTT,CATSSDPGTPYTGELFF,-,17,TRBV15,TRBJ2-2,-
TGTGCCAGCAGTGAAGCGCTGGTCGGCAGGGTGAGGACTGAAGCTTTCTTT,CASSEALVGRVRTEAFF,-,17,TRBV2,TRBJ1-1,-
TGCGCCAGCAGTGAGCAACTAGCGGGAGCCGGCCTCACAGATACGCAGTATTTT,CASSEQLAGAGLTDTQYF,-,18,TRBV5-1,TRBJ2-3,TRBD2
TGCAGCGTTGTACTTTTGGAGACCCAGTACTTC,CSVVLLETQYF,-,11,TRBV29-1,TRBJ2-5,-
TGTGCCACCGAGGGGGGGAGACAGCAGTTCTTC,CATEGGRQQFF,-,11,TRBV15,TRBJ2-1,-
TGTGCCAGCAGCTGGACAGGGAGCAACTATGGCTACACCTTC,CASSWTGSNYGYTF,-,14,TRBV5-5,TRBJ1-2,TRBD1
TGTGCCAGCAGTGGATTGGACTATGGCTACACCTTC,CASSGLDYGYTF,-,12,TRBV6-1,TRBJ1-2,-
TGTGCCAGCAGTTACTCGGCAGGCTCCTACGAGCAGTACTTC,CASSYSAGSYEQYF,few,14,TRBV6-5,TRBJ2-7,-
TGTGCCAGCAGTTACCGCTCGGGGGGCAATCAGCCCCAGCATTTT,CASSYRSGGNQPQHF,few,15,TRBV6-6,TRBJ1-5,-
TGTGCCAGCTTCCCCACGACCGGGACGCGCACAGATACGCAGTATTTT,CASFPTTGTRTDTQYF,-,16,TRBV7-9,TRBJ2-3,-
TGTGCCAGCAGCTTAGGCGGGACAGGGGTAGGGTCTAACTATGGCTACACCTTC,CASSLGGTGVGSNYGYTF,-,18,TRBV11-2,TRBJ1-2,TRBD1
TGTGCCAGCAGCCATACAGGGGGGACTAATGAAGCTTTCTTT,CASSHTGGTNEAFF,-,14,TRBV7-9,TRBJ1-1,TRBD1
TGTGCCAGCAGTTACTTCGGCGAAAACTACGAGCAGTACTTC,CASSYFGENYEQYF,-,14,TRBV6-6,TRBJ2-7,-
TGCGCCAGCAGCCAAGGGCGACTAGCGGGAGGCTGGGAGCTGTTTTTT,CASSQGRLAGGWELFF,-,16,TRBV4-1,TRBJ2-2,TRBD2
TGTGCCAGCAGTGACGGGGGGGCCTCCTACAATGAGCAGTTCTTC,CASSDGGASYNEQFF,once,15,TRBV2,TRBJ2-1,TRBD2
TGTGCCAGCAGTCTCTTCGGACAGGGGGCCTACGAGCAGTACTTC,CASSLFGQGAYEQYF,-,15,TRBV14,TRBJ2-7,TRBD1
TGTGCCAGTAGTATCTCGGCGCCAGATACGCAGTATTTT,CASSISAPDTQYF,-,13,TRBV19,TRBJ2-3,-
TGCAGCGTTGAGATTAGCGGGGGGGCCTTTGATGAGCAGTTCTTC,CSVEISGGAFDEQFF,-,15,TRBV29-1,TRBJ2-1,TRBD2
TGTGCCAGCAGCTTAACTGCCACAGATACGCAGTATTTT,CASSLTATDTQYF,once,13,TRBV11-2,TRBJ2-3,-
TGCGCCAGCAGTTGGGGGGGCAATGAGCAGTTCTTC,CASSWGGNEQFF,-,12,TRBV5-1,TRBJ2-1,TRBD2